This T cell receptor beta chain stems from a study of cytomegalovirus exposure and HLA in healthy donors. Researchers ran the PCR with 60 Vbeta and 13 Jbeta primers. The assay was immunoSEQ multiplex PCR, and TCRdb's table has in-frame clones only and misses some. The sample includes fewer than 150,000 clones, 73% of them seen just once. The CDR3 spans 13 residues. Germline V gene data show CDR1 as MNHEY and CDR2 as SMNVEV (reference sequence). V lost 6 bases and J lost 6; bases outside the gene matches: 6. Sequencing was done on a sample of PBMCs. The clonotype was recovered from a human donor in good health. The chain links TRBV27 to TRBJ1-2, with 8 bases identical to TRBD1. For the CDR3, the DNA is TGTGCCAGCAGCCCCGACAGGGGCGATGGCTACACCTTC. Residues: CASSPDRGDGYTF.